The source of this TCR beta chain is a study of blood T cell repertoires in COVID-19. Between the trimmed V and J ends, which lost 1 base and 1 base, there was a span of 13 bases. CDR1 is SEHNR and CDR2 is FQNEAQ in the germline V gene (reference sequence). The CDR3 covers 16 residues. The table lists this clone with many counts. The data were produced by immunoSEQ multiplex PCR, yet TCRdb's version contains in-frame clones alone and is incomplete. The sample has tens of thousands of clones; less than 85% are singletons. The sequence was collected from a man between 70 and 80 years old with acute or convalescent COVID-19. The sequencing sample was made of peripheral blood. V gene TRBV7-9 combines with J gene TRBJ1-2, with a possible D match to TRBD1 (5 bases). CDR3: CASSLGQPLYNYGYTF. For the CDR3, the DNA is TGTGCCAGCAGCTTAGGACAGCCTTTATATAACTATGGCTACACCTTC.